What follows are 19 T cell receptor beta chains derived from one specimen sequenced in a study of blood T cell repertoires in COVID-19. The method was immunoSEQ multiplex PCR; TCRdb's version includes in-frame clones alone and lacks a portion of them. Of about 40,000 clones in the sample, roughly 89% are singletons; the top ten hold 0.3% to 0.5%. Sequencing was carried out using peripheral blood. All receptors come from a human donor in a cohort sampled during active COVID-19.

This clone was recorded only once. The chain uses TRBV7-8 and TRBJ1-1, with TRBD1 matching over 9 bases. The CDR3 covers 16 residues. Germline CDR1 and CDR2: SGHVS and FQNEAQ. The junction had 6 bases not matched to a gene; V was cut back by 3 bases and J by 1 base. The CDR3: CASSFGTTGGNTEAFF. Written as DNA, the CDR3 is TGTGCCAGCAGCTTCGGTACGACAGGGGGGAACACTGAAGCTTTCTTT.

The chain combines TRBV5-1 with TRBJ1-4; 9 bases fit TRBD1. In germline, CDR1 is SGHRS, CDR2 YFSETQ. V lost 3 bases, J lost 7 bases, and 7 bases stayed unmatched. The CDR3 is made up of 15 amino acids. Here the CDR3 DNA reads TGCGCCAGCAGCTCGACAGGGGGGATCATTGAAAAACTGTTTTTT. Its translation is CASSSTGGIIEKLFF.

V is TRBV19 and J is TRBJ2-7; 7 bases map to TRBD1. Per germline, CDR1 LNHDA and CDR2 SQIVND (reference sequence). CDR3 length equals 13 residues. V shed 5 bases and J 4 bases; nucleotides not matched to a gene: 5. CDR3 sequence reads: CASSETGLYEQYF. The CDR3 nucleotides are TGTGCCAGTAGTGAGACAGGGCTTTACGAGCAGTACTTC. The whole variable domain, remainder taken from reference TRBV19 and TRBJ2-7, is DGGITQSPKYLFRKEGQNVTLSCEQNLNHDAMYWYRQDPGQGLRLIYYSQIVNDFQKGDIAEGYSVSREKKESFPLTVTSAQKNPTAFYLCASSETGLYEQYFGPGTRLTVT.

This chain joins TRBV14 and TRBJ1-6; no reliable D call. Germline V gene lookup returns CDR1 SGHDN and CDR2 FVKESK. The CDR3 is 16 residues long. Trimming left V 0 bases short and J 6 bases short, with 12 bases between. The CDR3 DNA follows: TGTGCCAGCAGCCAAGATCTGGTGATACTTAATTCACCCCTCCACTTT. Protein product: CASSQDLVILNSPLHF.

The genes are TRBV27 and TRBJ2-1; tentatively, D is TRBD2 (6 bases). The CDR3 is made up of 14 amino acids. Germline V gene sequence: CDR1 MNHEY, CDR2 SMNVEV (reference sequence). Trimming pared 4 bases from V and 5 bases from J, leaving 12 bases between. As DNA, the CDR3 is TGTGCCAGCAGTTCGGGACTGACTAACAATGAGCAGTTCTTC. It yields the protein CASSSGLTNNEQFF.

V gene TRBV5-8 combines with J gene TRBJ1-2; 10 bases map to TRBD1. Germline V gene sequence: CDR1 SGHTS, CDR2 YDEGEE. Losses at the gene ends were 4 bases for V and 4 bases for J; bases not matched to a gene: 4. The CDR3 consists of 14 residues. CDR3 sequence reads: CASSKTGGVYGYTF. CDR3 DNA: TGTGCCAGCAGCAAGACAGGGGGCGTCTATGGCTACACCTTC.

The V call is TRBV25-1, the J call TRBJ1-1; D unresolved. Germline V gene sequence: CDR1 MGHDK, CDR2 SYGVNS. V gave up 4 bases and J gave up 4 bases, with 10 bases separating them. This CDR3 has 13 residues. CDR3 nucleotide sequence: TGTGCCAGCAGTGTGGAGGTCGGCACTGAAGCTTTCTTT. It encodes CASSVEVGTEAFF.

The rearrangement links TRBV12-3 or TRBV12-4 to TRBJ1-2; D is perhaps TRBD1 (6 bases). The length of the CDR3 is 13 residues. The germline V and J ends were trimmed by 7 bases and 7 bases, with 16 bases remaining between them. DNA of the CDR3: TGTGCCAGCACCTATCAGGGGTATAGTGGCTACACCTTC. This sequence encodes CASTYQGYSGYTF.

The chain uses TRBV6-2 or TRBV6-3 and TRBJ1-5, with 9 bases that match TRBD1. Germline-derived CDR1 and CDR2 are MNHEY and SVGEGT. J was trimmed by 4 bases and V by 5 bases; bases with no gene match: 9. CDR3 length: 16 residues. CDR3 sequence (DNA): TGTGCCAGCAGTCCCCGACGTGACAGGGGGAATCAGCCCCAGCATTTT. The encoded protein is CASSPRRDRGNQPQHF.

The V and J genes are TRBV5-1 and TRBJ2-3; TRBD1 aligns across 9 bases. The CDR3 has 17 residues. V dropped 4 bases and J dropped 1; count of bases not matched to a gene: 10. Germline values: CDR1 SGHRS, CDR2 YFSETQ. The CDR3: CASSRKGQGQGTDTQYF. Here the CDR3 DNA reads TGCGCCAGCAGCCGGAAGGGACAGGGTCAGGGCACAGATACGCAGTATTTT.

The chain couples TRBV3-1 (or the pseudogene TRBV3-2) to TRBJ1-6; a possible D gene is TRBD1 (6 bases). The CDR3 has 17 amino acids. Germline CDR1 and CDR2: LGHDT and YNNKEL (reference sequence). V gave up 0 bases and J gave up 6 bases, with 15 bases separating them. CDR3 amino acids: CASSQDLRTGRNSPLHF. CDR3 coding DNA: TGTGCCAGCAGCCAAGATTTGCGCACAGGGCGTAATTCACCCCTCCACTTT.

CDR3: CASSLTGGRTDTQYF. CDR3 bases: TGTGCCAGCAGCTTGACGGGGGGTCGCACAGATACGCAGTATTTT. The chain combines TRBV7-9 with TRBJ2-3, with TRBD2 identical over 7 bases. This CDR3 is built from 15 residues. The V and J ends lost 3 bases and 1 base, in that order; junction bases with no gene match: 4. The germline CDR1 and CDR2 sequences are SEHNR and FQNEAQ (reference sequence).

The chain links TRBV3-1 (or the pseudogene TRBV3-2) to TRBJ2-7, with D tentatively TRBD1 (6 bases). The CDR3 has 13 amino acids. Trimming shortened V by 4 bases and J by 3 bases, and 10 bases separated the two germline ends. Germline-derived CDR1 and CDR2 are LGHDT and YNNKEL (reference sequence). The CDR3, as DNA: TGTGCCAGCAGCCGACAGGTGTACTACGAGCAGTACTTC. Its protein product is CASSRQVYYEQYF.

This clone was counted a few times. The CDR3 protein is CASNGGGTEAFF. DNA of the CDR3: TGTGCCAGCAATGGGGGAGGCACTGAAGCTTTCTTT. The chain links TRBV2 to TRBJ1-1; tentatively, D is TRBD1 (5 bases). Germline V lookup: CDR1 SNHLY, CDR2 FYNNEI. The V gene lost 7 bases and the J gene lost 4 bases, with 10 bases spanning the gap. This CDR3 is built from 12 residues.

V is TRBV7-9 and J is TRBJ1-2; D remains unclear. V was cut by 4 bases and J by 3 bases, with 18 bases left in between. Germline V lookup: CDR1 SEHNR, CDR2 FQNEAQ (reference sequence). The CDR3 has 16 amino acids. The CDR3 region is CASSSAFLRVHYGYTF. The CDR3, as DNA: TGTGCCAGCAGCTCCGCATTTCTTCGAGTGCACTATGGCTACACCTTC.

J is TRBJ2-7 and V is TRBV6-5; TRBD2 might be the D (5 bases). Trimming stripped 8 bases from V and 5 bases from J, with 16 bases between. This CDR3 contains 13 residues. Germline V gene sequence: CDR1 MNHEY, CDR2 SVGAGI. The CDR3 region is CASFASGLNEQYF. The CDR3 DNA reads TGTGCCAGCTTCGCTTCCGGACTCAACGAGCAGTACTTC.

V usage is TRBV7-2 and J usage is TRBJ1-5; D is possibly TRBD1 (6 bases). With 2 bases removed from V and 0 bases from J, the gap between germline ends came to 8 bases. The CDR3 loop spans 15 amino acids. Germline V gene lookup returns CDR1 SGHTA and CDR2 FQGNSA. CDR3: CASSLSGVSNQPQHF. In DNA form, the CDR3 reads TGTGCCAGCAGCTTATCAGGGGTTAGCAATCAGCCCCAGCATTTT.

The V and J genes are TRBV2 and TRBJ1-2, with D possibly being TRBD1 (5 bases). The germline V gene encodes CDR1 SNHLY and CDR2 FYNNEI. The CDR3 loop spans 16 amino acids. V shed 3 bases and J shed 4 bases, with 18 bases lying between them. The CDR3 loop reads CASSDIRASGAYGYTF. For the CDR3, the DNA is TGTGCCAGCAGTGACATAAGGGCTAGCGGGGCCTATGGCTACACCTTC.

The chain employs TRBV5-6 and TRBJ2-7, with D possibly being TRBD1 (5 bases). The CDR3 spans 15 residues. Germline CDR1 is SGHDT and CDR2 is YYEEEE. Trimming shortened V by 0 bases and J by 1 base, and 11 bases separated the two germline ends. CDR3 in DNA: TGTGCCAGCAGCTTGGGGCCAGGGCTTTCCTACGAGCAGTACTTC. It encodes CASSLGPGLSYEQYF.